This T cell receptor beta chain appears in the sequencing data of a study of blood T cell repertoires in COVID-19. Study background: Whether acute or convalescent, the COVID-19 samples came from the United States, Italy and Spain.

Followed over time, Seattle patients had been enrolled while infection was active. The V end lost 2 bases, the J end lost 0 bases, and 5 bases lay between the germline ends. CDR1 SGHRS and CDR2 YFSETQ come from the germline V gene. CDR3 length: 13 amino acids. Only in-frame clones appear in the TCRdb table, and some are missing; sequencing was by immunoSEQ multiplex PCR. The data show roughly 160,000 clones, approximately 86% seen once. This rearrangement joins TRBV5-1 to TRBJ1-1; no reliable D call. This TCR was recovered from a woman older than 75 with COVID-19, enrolled during active disease. The source material was peripheral blood. The CDR3 loop is CASSFQMNTEAFF. CDR3 in DNA: TGCGCCAGCAGCTTCCAAATGAACACTGAAGCTTTCTTT.